This entry lists 21 T cell receptor beta chains sequenced from one sample in a study of control samples from healthy donors and cancer patients. Only in-frame clones appear in the TCRdb table, and some are missing; sequencing was by immunoSEQ multiplex PCR. This sample yields roughly 370,000 clones, of which 80% to 95% are seen a single time; 5.5% to 7.5% belongs to the top ten. The sample consisted of PBMCs. The receptor source for this set is a man in his forties or fifties with head and neck cancer.

As DNA, the CDR3 is TGTGCCAGCAGTCCCGGGACTCCCTACGAGCAGTACTTC. Translation gives CASSPGTPYEQYF. V gene TRBV27 combines with J gene TRBJ2-7; the D gene is possibly TRBD2 (6 bases). The CDR3 length is 13 residues. Germline CDR1 is MNHEY and CDR2 is SMNVEV (reference sequence). The V and J ends lost 5 bases and 2 bases respectively, with 10 bases between them.

This clone was picked up one time. The chain carries TRBV7-2 and TRBJ2-7; 8 nucleotides line up with TRBD1. This CDR3 has 15 residues. In germline, CDR1 is SGHTA, CDR2 FQGNSA. V lost 4 bases to trimming and J lost 4 bases; unmatched junction nucleotides: 9. The CDR3 is CASSSRRDRYYEQYF. The CDR3 DNA is TGTGCCAGCAGCTCCCGCCGGGACAGGTATTACGAGCAGTACTTC.

The chain recombines TRBV7-2 with TRBJ1-5, with 12 bases fitting TRBD1. The CDR3 is made up of 15 amino acids. CDR1 and CDR2 (germline): SGHTA, FQGNSA. The trim removed 5 bases at V and 5 bases at J, leaving 4 bases unmatched. CDR3 bases: TGTGCCAGCAGCCGGGACAGGGGGCTTGATCAGCCCCAGCATTTT. Its protein product is CASSRDRGLDQPQHF.

This rearrangement joins TRBV5-4 to TRBJ2-3; possibly TRBD1 for D (5 bases). The germline V and J ends were trimmed by 2 bases and 5 bases, with 12 bases remaining between them. CDR1 SGHNT and CDR2 YYREEE come from the germline V gene (reference sequence). The CDR3 has 14 amino acids. CDR3 sequence (DNA): TGTGCCAGCAGCTTAGGGGCAGGGATAGATACGCAGTATTTT. This translates into CASSLGAGIDTQYF.

V is TRBV28 and J is TRBJ2-7; the D is unclear. This CDR3 comprises 11 residues. Trimming stripped 6 bases from V and 1 base from J, with 4 bases between. Germline CDR1 reads MDHEN; CDR2 reads SYDVKM. This CDR3 reads CASRISYEQYF. The CDR3 DNA reads as TGTGCCAGCAGAATATCCTACGAGCAGTACTTC.

This sequence joins TRBV30 and TRBJ1-1; D is possibly TRBD1 (5 bases). V lost 1 base and J 6 bases, leaving 9 bases between the germline ends. CDR1 GTSNPN and CDR2 SVGIG come from the germline V gene (reference sequence). The CDR3 is made up of 12 amino acids. CDR3 residues: CAWSGGRSEAFF. In DNA, the CDR3 is TGTGCCTGGAGTGGGGGGAGATCTGAAGCTTTCTTT.

The chain employs TRBV29-1 and TRBJ2-6; D remains ambiguous. V was shortened by 6 bases and J by 0 bases, with 6 bases between the two germline ends. Germline CDR1 SQVTM, CDR2 ANQGSEA. The CDR3 has 13 residues. The CDR3 DNA reads as TGCAGCGTCCAGAGCTCTGGGGCCAACGTCCTGACTTTC. It codes for CSVQSSGANVLTF.

The chain employs TRBV12-5 and TRBJ2-7; D is unclear. The germline V gene has CDR1 LGHNT and CDR2 FRNRAP. The CDR3 sequence is 12 residues long. The V and J ends lost 2 bases and 0 bases respectively, with 2 bases between them. In DNA, the CDR3 is TGTGCTAGTGGTTTGTCCTCCTACGAGCAGTACTTC. Encoded protein: CASGLSSYEQYF.

The genes are TRBV29-1 and TRBJ1-1; D ambiguous. Germline V CDR1 and CDR2: SQVTM, ANQGSEA. V lost 1 base and J lost 1, with 7 bases in between. This CDR3 contains 13 residues. The chain's CDR3 is CSVEAARNTEAFF. The CDR3 nucleotides read TGCAGCGTTGAAGCGGCGAGGAACACTGAAGCTTTCTTT. Filled out from reference TRBV29-1 and TRBJ1-1, the complete variable domain reads SAVISQKPSRDICQRGTSLTIQCQVDSQVTMMFWYRQQPGQSLTLIATANQGSEATYESGFVIDKFPISRPNLTFSTLTVSNMSPEDSSIYLCSVEAARNTEAFFGQGTRLTVV.

The gene calls are TRBV29-1 and TRBJ1-2; D remains ambiguous. The CDR3 runs to 11 residues. Trimming removed 7 bases at V and 8 bases at J, with 14 bases between. CDR1 is SQVTM, CDR2 ANQGSEA, per germline. In DNA form, the CDR3 reads TGCAGCGCTGCGGGGTCAGAGGGCTACACCTTC. Encoded protein: CSAAGSEGYTF.

The V call is TRBV24-1, the J call TRBJ2-3; maybe TRBD2 (6 bases). CDR1 is KGHDR, CDR2 SFDVKD, per germline. Between the trimmed V and J ends, which lost 5 bases and 7 bases, there was a span of 12 bases. This CDR3 has 13 amino acids. CDR3 bases: TGTGCCACCAGTGGTTCGGGGGTTTATACGCAGTATTTT. This translates into CATSGSGVYTQYF.

This sequence joins TRBV4-2 and TRBJ2-1, with TRBD2 matching 9 bases. CDR3 length equals 18 residues. Germline CDR1 reads LGHNA; CDR2 reads YNFKEQ. The ends lost 0 bases at V and 8 bases at J; junction bases unmatched: 14. The CDR3 loop reads CASSQDRGSGGRGDEQFF. In DNA, the CDR3 is TGTGCCAGCAGCCAAGATCGGGGTAGCGGGGGCCGAGGGGATGAGCAGTTCTTC.

The chain is built from TRBV6-5 and TRBJ2-1; 8 nucleotides line up with TRBD2. The V gene end was trimmed by 6 bases and the J gene end by 5 bases; junction bases not matched to a gene: 9. The CDR3 is 15 amino acids. The V gene's germline CDR1 is MNHEY and CDR2 SVGAGI. This CDR3 reads CASSRIAGRNNEQFF. CDR3 sequence (DNA): TGTGCCAGCAGCCGCATAGCGGGGAGGAACAATGAGCAGTTCTTC.

The chain has TRBV9 and TRBJ1-4; D is unclear. The CDR3 is made up of 14 amino acids. Per germline, CDR1 SGDLS and CDR2 YYNGEE. The V end was cut by 6 bases, the J end by 8 bases, with 17 bases between. CDR3 amino acids: CASNSGNREEKLFF. For the CDR3, the DNA is TGTGCCAGCAACAGCGGGAACCGGGAGGAAAAACTGTTTTTT.

This chain joins TRBV4-3 and TRBJ1-5; D gene uncertain. Germline V gene data show CDR1 as LGHNA and CDR2 as YSLEER. Trimming took 1 base from V and 4 from J, leaving 11 bases between them. The CDR3 loop spans 15 amino acids. This CDR3 reads CASSQAQAPNQPQHF. The CDR3 region has the DNA TGCGCCAGCAGCCAAGCGCAGGCCCCGAATCAGCCCCAGCATTTT.

The chain employs TRBV21-1 and TRBJ1-1; TRBD1, the D gene given by the table, was not confirmed from the DNA. TRBV21-1 is annotated as a pseudogene. The CDR3 runs 12 residues. The CDR3 spells CASSNRGQEAFF. CDR3 nucleotide sequence: TGTGCCAGCAGCAATAGGGGACAGGAAGCTTTCTTT.

The chain joins TRBV7-3 to TRBJ2-1, with 16 bases identical to TRBD2. CDR3 size: 18 residues. CDR1 SGHTA and CDR2 FQGTGA come from the germline V gene. The ends lost 3 bases at V and 6 bases at J; junction bases unmatched: 8. The CDR3 coding sequence is TGTGCCAGCAGCTTCACCGGGACTAGCGGGAGGGCCGGCAATGAGCAGTTCTTC. This encodes CASSFTGTSGRAGNEQFF.

This clone was seen many times. The chain couples TRBV19 to TRBJ2-7; no firm D call. Germline CDR1 and CDR2: LNHDA and SQIVND (reference sequence). V lost 1 base to trimming and J lost 3 bases, with 13 bases between them. The CDR3 is made up of 15 amino acids. The CDR3 sequence: CASSIVPSLVYEQYF. The CDR3 DNA is TGTGCCAGTAGTATAGTCCCGTCATTGGTCTACGAGCAGTACTTC.

CDR3 sequence: CASSPDREFQETQYF. The CDR3 DNA reads TGCGCCAGCAGCCCGGACAGGGAATTTCAAGAGACCCAGTACTTC. This chain connects TRBV5-1 to TRBJ2-5; 8 nucleotides line up with TRBD1. Germline trimming cut 4 bases from V and 2 bases from J; bases unmatched to any gene: 7. CDR1 is SGHRS, CDR2 YFSETQ, per germline. The CDR3 loop spans 15 amino acids.

The V and J genes are TRBV28 and TRBJ1-3, with 9 nucleotides matching TRBD1. The CDR3 length is 16 residues. V shed 5 bases and J 6 bases; nucleotides not matched to a gene: 11. The germline CDR1 and CDR2 sequences are MDHEN and SYDVKM. Here the CDR3 reads CASSTPGQGIVNTIYF. In DNA, the CDR3 is TGTGCCAGCAGTACTCCGGGACAGGGAATTGTAAACACCATATATTTT.

The chain links TRBV11-3 to TRBJ2-6; D is ambiguous. In germline, CDR1 is SGHNT, CDR2 YENEEA. With 1 base removed from V and 0 bases from J, the gap between germline ends came to 4 bases. This CDR3 is 15 amino acids long. CDR3 sequence reads: CASSLGSSGANVLTF. In DNA, the CDR3 is TGTGCCAGCAGCTTAGGGAGCTCTGGGGCCAACGTCCTGACTTTC.